The rows below give T cell receptor beta chains drawn from one sample of a study of OX40 agonist ivuxolimab in advanced cancers. Profiling relied on immunoSEQ multiplex PCR, and the TCRdb table lists in-frame clones only, not all of them. This sample has about 67,000 clones, with more than 85% found just once. The material was CD4+ or CD8+ T cells sorted from blood, obtained in a trial of the OX40 agonist ivuxolimab. The receptors were gathered from an adult with an advanced solid tumor such as melanoma, head and neck, liver or kidney cancer. Each CDR3 is given with its conserved first and last residue. A D gene is named only where the DNA matches it firmly.

v_gene	d_gene	j_gene	CDR3aa
TRBV6-5	NA	TRBJ1-2	CASSYVSLYGYTF
TRBV5-6	TRBD1	TRBJ1-6	CASSPPTGLGSPLHF
TRBV5-6	TRBD2	TRBJ2-3	CASSSRLAGSTDTQYF
TRBV5-6	NA	TRBJ2-7	CASSYSGQQSEQYF
TRBV27	NA	TRBJ1-5	CASSPGVAGNQPQHF
TRBV7-9	NA	TRBJ2-7	CASSPKPTKGDSYEQYF
TRBV5-5	NA	TRBJ2-1	CASSFSSGGGEQFF
TRBV28	NA	TRBJ1-4	CASSPQQYMNEKLFF
TRBV7-9	NA	TRBJ1-2	CASSLGGGYTF
TRBV25-1	NA	TRBJ2-1	CASSALAREQFF
TRBV12-5	NA	TRBJ2-1	CASDDSSGPYNEQFF
TRBV6-6	NA	TRBJ2-3	CASSERSTDTQYF
TRBV6-6	TRBD2	TRBJ2-7	CASSYLGLAGSYEQYF
TRBV5-8	TRBD2	TRBJ2-1	CASSLARLAGNEQFF
TRBV6-5	TRBD2	TRBJ2-3	CASRHGLAGTDTQYF
TRBV15	TRBD1	TRBJ1-5	CATSRGRTGGIQPQHF
TRBV2	NA	TRBJ1-5	CASSEVNWGRQNCTQPQHF
TRBV29-1	NA	TRBJ2-5	CSVEGFETQYF
TRBV7-8	NA	TRBJ1-4	CASSSHHGTTNEKLFF
TRBV13	TRBD1	TRBJ2-5	CASSKRTGDETQYF
TRBV4-1	NA	TRBJ2-7	CASSQDPGVPYEQYF
TRBV5-1	TRBD1	TRBJ1-2	CASSSGQGPTYGYTF
TRBV5-6	TRBD1	TRBJ2-7	CASSSPGQGNYEQYF
TRBV6-5	NA	TRBJ2-1	CASSPFWGAEQFF
TRBV4-3	TRBD1	TRBJ2-5	CASSQARTGLETQYF